Each of the 27 T cell receptor beta chains below was sequenced from the same sample in a study of response to subunit inactivated influenza vaccine (dated by TCRdb to 2017 to 2018). Libraries were prepared through RT-PCR. Instrument used: Illumina HiSeq 2500. TCRdb trimmed public reads at Q25 via fastp, called clones via MiXCR and kept in-frame beta chains. Rows matching on CDR3 protein sequence are summarized as one entry with the most common DNA and genes. This sample holds about 650,000 distinct CDR3 sequences; around 15% were observed only once. The ten largest account for less than 9% of the sample. This sample comprised PBMCs from blood, obtained around two weeks before vaccination. The receptors derive from a man aged 50 or older who received an inactivated influenza vaccine. Donor details come from another sample of the same person, matched by shared clones.

The chain uses TRBV28 and TRBJ2-5, with a tentative D call TRBD1 (5 bases). Germline V gene lookup returns CDR1 MDHEN and CDR2 SYDVKM. V was shortened by 5 bases and J by 5 bases, with 15 bases between the two germline ends. The CDR3 is 14 amino acids. CDR3 sequence: CASSPKQAPETQYF. The CDR3, as DNA: TGTGCCAGCAGTCCTAAACAGGCTCCGGAGACCCAGTACTTC.

The chain recombines TRBV12-3 or TRBV12-4 with TRBJ1-2, with a weak D call TRBD1 (5 bases). The CDR3 has 16 residues. Between the trimmed V and J ends, which lost 4 bases and 0 bases, there was a span of 15 bases. The CDR3 spells CASSSGTFRANYGYTF. The CDR3 nucleotides are TGTGCCAGCAGTTCCGGGACCTTTAGAGCTAACTATGGCTACACCTTC.

The chain has TRBV2 and TRBJ1-4, with 7 bases lining up with TRBD1. CDR3 length equals 14 residues. V lost 7 bases, J lost 5 bases, and 7 bases stayed unmatched. The germline V gene encodes CDR1 SNHLY and CDR2 FYNNEI. In DNA form, the CDR3 reads TGTGCCAGCAAGTCCGAGACAGGGAATGAAAAACTGTTTTTT. Translated: CASKSETGNEKLFF.

The chain links TRBV24-1 to TRBJ2-1, with a weak D call TRBD2 (5 bases). The V gene lost 8 bases and the J gene lost 7 bases, with 8 bases spanning the gap. The CDR3 contains 11 residues. The V gene's germline CDR1 is KGHDR and CDR2 SFDVKD. The CDR3 here is CATKEENEQFF. CDR3 nucleotide sequence: TGTGCCACCAAGGAGGAAAATGAGCAGTTCTTC.

The chain recombines TRBV27 with TRBJ2-7; 12 nucleotides agree with TRBD1. The CDR3 contains 15 residues. V lost 6 bases to trimming and J lost 3 bases; unmatched junction nucleotides: 6. Germline CDR1 reads MNHEY; CDR2 reads SMNVEV (reference sequence). This CDR3 reads CASRGGQGAYYEQYF. The CDR3 region has the DNA TGTGCCAGCAGGGGGGGACAGGGGGCGTACTACGAGCAGTACTTC.

The rearrangement joins TRBV5-6 to TRBJ2-1; the match to TRBD2 covers 11 bases. The germline gives CDR1 SGHDT, CDR2 YYEEEE. The ends lost 4 bases at V and 2 bases at J; junction bases unmatched: 17. This CDR3 region has 20 residues. As DNA, the CDR3 is TGTGCCAGCAGCGGAGCCCTAGCGGGAGGCCCCCGAGGCCCCTACAATGAGCAGTTCTTC. This codes for CASSGALAGGPRGPYNEQFF.

Notes on this clonotype: At one boundary the junction diverges from the germline segment, which might be a read error. The chain couples TRBV12-3 or TRBV12-4 to TRBJ2-7; D gene ambiguous. This CDR3 is built from 13 residues. As DNA, the CDR3 is TGTGCCGGCAGTTCCTTCTCTGGGTCTGAGCAGTACTTC. The encoded protein is CAGSSFSGSEQYF.

In its sample, this clonotype was seen a few times. The V call is TRBV3-1, the J call TRBJ1-1; the match to TRBD1 covers 8 bases. Germline V gene data show CDR1 as LGHDT and CDR2 as YNNKEL (reference sequence). The CDR3 has 15 amino acids. V lost 4 bases and J lost 5; bases outside the gene matches: 9. The CDR3 bases are TGTGCCAGCAGCCCCCGGACAGGGAGTAGGACTGAAGCTTTCTTT. This encodes CASSPRTGSRTEAFF.

The V and J genes are TRBV25-1 and TRBJ2-3, with 12 bases aligning to TRBD2. CDR3 length equals 16 residues. V trimming: 3 bases; J trimming: 2 bases; junction bases outside the gene matches: 3. Germline CDR1 reads MGHDK; CDR2 reads SYGVNS. The CDR3 DNA sequence: TGTGCCAGCAGTGAGACTAGCGGGAGATCCACAGATACGCAGTATTTT. This encodes CASSETSGRSTDTQYF.

V is TRBV12-3 or TRBV12-4 and J is TRBJ2-1, with D maybe TRBD2 (6 bases). V dropped 4 bases and J dropped 6 bases, with 7 bases sitting between them. The CDR3 is 12 residues long. CDR3 residues: CASSWDFNEQFF. In nucleotides, the CDR3 is TGTGCCAGCAGTTGGGACTTCAATGAGCAGTTCTTC.

In DNA, the CDR3 is TGCAGCGTGATGCGCTCCTACAATGAGCAGTTCTTC. Its protein product is CSVMRSYNEQFF. This rearrangement joins TRBV29-1 to TRBJ2-1; no definite D call. Germline CDR1 is SQVTM and CDR2 is ANQGSEA. This CDR3 contains 12 residues. V was shortened by 6 bases and J by 0 bases, with 6 bases between the two germline ends.

In this sample, this clonotype turned up a few times. The chain employs TRBV5-1 and TRBJ2-7, with no clear D. The ends were cut back, 2 bases at V and 6 bases at J, with 12 bases in the middle. The length of the CDR3 is 13 residues. Germline CDR1 is SGHRS and CDR2 is YFSETQ. The CDR3 DNA follows: TGCGCCAGCAGCTTCTCCTCCCCGGGCGAGCAGTACTTC. Translation: CASSFSSPGEQYF.

This chain uses TRBV5-1 with TRBJ1-1; D ambiguous. Trimming stripped 0 bases from V and 2 bases from J, with 14 bases between. Germline V gene data show CDR1 as SGHRS and CDR2 as YFSETQ. This CDR3 has 16 residues. The CDR3 DNA is TGCGCCAGCAGCTTGGACAGACCATACCCTAACACTGAAGCTTTCTTT. Residues: CASSLDRPYPNTEAFF.

The J gene is TRBJ2-2, the V gene TRBV5-1; D is ambiguous. Trimming took 0 bases from V and 6 from J, leaving 6 bases between them. The germline CDR1 and CDR2 sequences are SGHRS and YFSETQ. This CDR3 has 13 residues. In DNA form, the CDR3 reads TGCGCCAGCAGCTTGGACAGCGCCGGGGAGCTGTTTTTT. Its protein product is CASSLDSAGELFF.

This clonotype was counted between two and nine times. The chain joins TRBV19 to TRBJ2-7; 7 bases match TRBD1. Germline CDR1 and CDR2: LNHDA and SQIVND (reference sequence). This CDR3 has 13 amino acids. The ends lost 5 bases at V and 4 bases at J; junction bases unmatched: 5. The CDR3 reads CASSVGQEYEQYF. The CDR3 DNA reads as TGTGCCAGTAGTGTCGGACAGGAGTACGAGCAGTACTTC.

The chain is built from TRBV9 and TRBJ2-7, with 9 bases identical to TRBD2. CDR1 and CDR2 from the germline V gene are SGDLS and YYNGEE. V was clipped by 3 bases and J by 2 bases; unmatched bases: 6. The CDR3 contains 15 residues. The CDR3: CASSETSGSTYEQYF. The CDR3 DNA is TGTGCCAGCAGCGAGACTAGCGGTTCAACCTACGAGCAGTACTTC.

This clonotype has only a few counts. The genes are TRBV25-1 and TRBJ1-4; 7 bases align to TRBD1. Germline CDR1 MGHDK, CDR2 SYGVNS. This CDR3 has 15 amino acids. V lost 4 bases, J lost 8 bases, and 10 bases stayed unmatched. The CDR3, as DNA: TGTGCCAGCAGTGTCTCCGACAGGGTGAGGGAAAAACTGTTTTTT. Amino acids: CASSVSDRVREKLFF.

This chain uses TRBV5-1 with TRBJ2-1, with a possible D match to TRBD1 (5 bases). From germline, CDR1 is SGHRS and CDR2 YFSETQ. Trimming took off 4 bases at V and 7 bases at J, with 18 bases between the two ends. The CDR3 is made up of 15 amino acids. CDR3 loop: CASSKDPYKGNEQFF. The CDR3 coding sequence is TGCGCCAGCAGCAAGGACCCGTACAAGGGGAATGAGCAGTTCTTC.

The V gene is TRBV12-3 or TRBV12-4, the J gene TRBJ1-2, with TRBD1 as a possible D gene (5 bases). V lost 2 bases, J lost 11 bases, and 24 bases lay in between. The CDR3 runs 16 residues. The CDR3 nucleotides are TGTGCCAGCAGTTTAAGAAGAGGAGGGGCGGTAAAAGGATACACCTTC. It encodes CASSLRRGGAVKGYTF.

The V call is TRBV3-1, the J call TRBJ1-2, with D possibly TRBD1 on 5 matching bases. The CDR3 runs 16 residues. CDR1 and CDR2 from the germline V gene are LGHDT and YNNKEL (reference sequence). V gave up 5 bases and J gave up 5 bases, with 21 bases separating them. CDR3 coding DNA: TGTGCCAGCAGCATAGGGAGTTCAGGGCTTTCTTATGGCTACACCTTC. This encodes CASSIGSSGLSYGYTF.

This clonotype was counted a few times. The chain is built from TRBV28 and TRBJ2-7, with 12 bases aligning to TRBD2. The V gene end was trimmed by 4 bases and the J gene end by 1 base; junction bases not matched to a gene: 5. Germline values: CDR1 MDHEN, CDR2 SYDVKM. The CDR3 is 16 residues long. This CDR3 reads CASSSLAGGISYEQYF. The CDR3 DNA reads as TGTGCCAGCAGTTCCCTAGCGGGAGGGATTTCCTACGAGCAGTACTTC. Filled out from reference TRBV28 and TRBJ2-7, the complete variable domain reads DVKVTQSSRYLVKRTGEKVFLECVQDMDHENMFWYRQDPGLGLRLIYFSYDVKMKEKGDIPEGYSVSREKKERFSLILESASTNQTSMYLCASSSLAGGISYEQYFGPGTRLTVT.

Concerning this clonotype itself: One end of the junction fails to match germline, which may point to a read error. This chain uses TRBV29-1 with TRBJ2-6, with D perhaps given as TRBD1 or TRBD2 (5 bases each). Germline V gene lookup returns CDR1 SQVTM and CDR2 ANQGSEA. This CDR3 has 15 residues. CDR3 sequence (DNA): TGCACCGTTGGTCTAGGGACCTCTGGGGCCAACGTCCTGACTTTC. Encoded protein: CTVGLGTSGANVLTF.

The genes are TRBV6-1 and TRBJ2-1; D is uncertain. This CDR3 has 15 residues. The germline gives CDR1 MNHNS, CDR2 SASEGT. Trimming removed 6 bases at V and 9 bases at J, with 21 bases between. CDR3 residues: CASSSEASSNGEQFF. The CDR3 bases are TGTGCCAGCAGCAGTGAAGCGTCTAGTAACGGTGAGCAGTTCTTC.

In its sample, this clonotype was seen many times. The rearrangement uses TRBV12-3 or TRBV12-4 and TRBJ1-2; a possible D gene is TRBD1 (6 bases). V was cut by 5 bases and J by 7 bases, with 14 bases left in between. CDR3 length: 13 amino acids. The CDR3 is CASSAPGVSGYTF. The CDR3 bases are TGTGCCAGCAGTGCCCCAGGGGTTTCTGGCTACACCTTC.

This clonotype has just a few counts. J is TRBJ1-1 and V is TRBV6-5; possibly TRBD1 for D (5 bases). The CDR3 is 15 residues long. Germline-derived CDR1 and CDR2 are MNHEY and SVGAGI. Trimming shortened V by 4 bases and J by 3 bases, and 15 bases separated the two germline ends. The CDR3 region is CASSSRARGDTEAFF. For the CDR3, the DNA is TGTGCCAGCAGTTCGAGGGCCCGGGGGGACACTGAAGCTTTCTTT.

This clonotype was found a few times. V and J are TRBV10-1 and TRBJ2-4; D remains ambiguous. The germline V gene encodes CDR1 WNHNN and CDR2 SYGVQD (reference sequence). V was shortened by 2 bases and J by 0 bases, with 5 bases between the two germline ends. The CDR3 runs 14 residues. CDR3 DNA sequence: TGCGCCAGCAGTGAGGCGAGAGCCAAAAACATTCAGTACTTC. Translated, it gives CASSEARAKNIQYF.

The V gene is TRBV7-8, the J gene TRBJ2-5; no clear D gene. There are 14 residues in the CDR3. Between the trimmed V and J ends, which lost 5 bases and 4 bases, there was a span of 14 bases. Germline V gives CDR1 SGHVS, CDR2 FQNEAQ. As DNA, the CDR3 is TGTGCCAGCAGCCCCACCGTAGTAGGAGAGACCCAGTACTTC. Protein sequence: CASSPTVVGETQYF. Using reference TRBV7-8 and TRBJ2-5 for the parts outside the CDR3, the full variable domain is GAGVSQSPRYKVAKRGQDVALRCDPISGHVSLFWYQQALGQGPEFLTYFQNEAQLDKSGLPSDRFFAERPEGSVSTLKIQRTQQEDSAVYLCASSPTVVGETQYFGPGTRLLVL.